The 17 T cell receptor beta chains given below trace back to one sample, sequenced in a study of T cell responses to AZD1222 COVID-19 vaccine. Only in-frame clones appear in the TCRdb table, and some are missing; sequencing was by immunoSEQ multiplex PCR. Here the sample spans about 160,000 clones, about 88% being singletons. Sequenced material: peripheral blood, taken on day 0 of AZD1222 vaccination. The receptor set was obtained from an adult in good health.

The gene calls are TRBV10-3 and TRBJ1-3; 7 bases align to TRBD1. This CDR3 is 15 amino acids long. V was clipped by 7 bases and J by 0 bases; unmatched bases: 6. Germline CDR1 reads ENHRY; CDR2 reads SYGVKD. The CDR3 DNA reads TGTGCCATCACTCGCGGGGACAGCTCTGGAAACACCATATATTTT. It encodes CAITRGDSSGNTIYF.

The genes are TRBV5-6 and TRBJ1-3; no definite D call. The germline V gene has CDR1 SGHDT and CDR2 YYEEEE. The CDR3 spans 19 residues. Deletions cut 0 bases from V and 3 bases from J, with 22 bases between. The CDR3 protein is CASSLGVQADLSFGNTIYF. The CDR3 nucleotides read TGTGCCAGCAGCTTGGGGGTTCAGGCAGATCTCAGCTTTGGAAACACCATATATTTT.

The CDR3 region is CASSYGSVGNTIYF. The CDR3 DNA follows: TGTGCCAGCAGTTATGGGTCGGTCGGAAACACCATATATTTT. The rearrangement uses TRBV13 and TRBJ1-3; D call uncertain. V was shortened by 6 bases and J by 4 bases, with 13 bases between the two germline ends. The CDR3 is made up of 14 amino acids. Germline V lookup: CDR1 PRHDT, CDR2 FYEKMQ (reference sequence).

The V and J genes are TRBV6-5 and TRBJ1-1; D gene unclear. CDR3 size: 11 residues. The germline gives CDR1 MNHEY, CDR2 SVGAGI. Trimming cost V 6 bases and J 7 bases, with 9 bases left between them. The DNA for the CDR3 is TGTGCCAGCAGAGGCACGTATGAAGCTTTCTTT. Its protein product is CASRGTYEAFF.

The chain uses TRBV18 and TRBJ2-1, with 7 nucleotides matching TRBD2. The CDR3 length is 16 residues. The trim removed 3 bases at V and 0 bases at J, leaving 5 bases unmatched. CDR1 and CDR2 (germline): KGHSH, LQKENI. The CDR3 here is CASSPLAAGSYNEQFF. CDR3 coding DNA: TGTGCCAGCTCACCCCTAGCGGCTGGCTCCTACAATGAGCAGTTCTTC.

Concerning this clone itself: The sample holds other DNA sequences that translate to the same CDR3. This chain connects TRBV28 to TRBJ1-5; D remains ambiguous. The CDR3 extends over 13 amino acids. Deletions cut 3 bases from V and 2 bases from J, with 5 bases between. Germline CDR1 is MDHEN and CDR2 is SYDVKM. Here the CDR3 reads CASSLSGNQPQHF. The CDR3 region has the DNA TGTGCCAGCAGTTTGAGTGGCAATCAGCCCCAGCATTTT.

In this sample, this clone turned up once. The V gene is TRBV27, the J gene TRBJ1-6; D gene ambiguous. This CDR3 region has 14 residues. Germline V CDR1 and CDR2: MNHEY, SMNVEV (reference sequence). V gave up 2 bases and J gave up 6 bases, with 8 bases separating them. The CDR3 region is CASSLPGFNSPLHF. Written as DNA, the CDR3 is TGTGCCAGCAGTTTACCGGGGTTTAATTCACCCCTCCACTTT.

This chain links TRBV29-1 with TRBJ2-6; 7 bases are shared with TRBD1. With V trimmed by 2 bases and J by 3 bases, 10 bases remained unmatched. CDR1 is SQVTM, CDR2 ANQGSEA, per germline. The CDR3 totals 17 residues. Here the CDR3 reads CSVEIHLGGGGANVLTF. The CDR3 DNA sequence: TGCAGCGTTGAAATCCACTTAGGGGGCGGTGGGGCCAACGTCCTGACTTTC. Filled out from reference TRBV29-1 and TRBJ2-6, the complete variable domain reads SAVISQKPSRDICQRGTSLTIQCQVDSQVTMMFWYRQQPGQSLTLIATANQGSEATYESGFVIDKFPISRPNLTFSTLTVSNMSPEDSSIYLCSVEIHLGGGGANVLTFGAGSRLTVL.

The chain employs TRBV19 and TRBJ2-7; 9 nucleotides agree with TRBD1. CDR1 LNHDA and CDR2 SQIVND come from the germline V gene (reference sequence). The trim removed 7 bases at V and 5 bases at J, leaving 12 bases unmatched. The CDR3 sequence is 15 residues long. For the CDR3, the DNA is TGTGCCAGTACTGGACAGGGGAACTCTATCCACGAGCAGTACTTC. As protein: CASTGQGNSIHEQYF.

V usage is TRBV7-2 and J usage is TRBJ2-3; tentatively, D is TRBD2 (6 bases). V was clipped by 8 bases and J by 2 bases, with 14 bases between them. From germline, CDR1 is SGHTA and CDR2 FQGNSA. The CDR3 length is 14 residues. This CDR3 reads CASLSLAYTDTQYF. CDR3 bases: TGTGCCAGCCTTAGTCTAGCGTACACAGATACGCAGTATTTT. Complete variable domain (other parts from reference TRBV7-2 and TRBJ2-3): GAGVSQSPSNKVTEKGKDVELRCDPISGHTALYWYRQSLGQGLEFLIYFQGNSAPDKSGLPSDRFSAERTGGSVSTLTIQRTQQEDSAVYLCASLSLAYTDTQYFGPGTRLTVL.

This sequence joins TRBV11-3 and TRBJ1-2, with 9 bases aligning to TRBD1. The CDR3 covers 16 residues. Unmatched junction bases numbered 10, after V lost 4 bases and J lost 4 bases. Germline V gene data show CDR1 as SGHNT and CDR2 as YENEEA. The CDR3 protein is CASSSSRGQGLYGYTF. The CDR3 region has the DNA TGTGCCAGCAGCTCCAGCCGAGGACAGGGGCTCTATGGCTACACCTTC.

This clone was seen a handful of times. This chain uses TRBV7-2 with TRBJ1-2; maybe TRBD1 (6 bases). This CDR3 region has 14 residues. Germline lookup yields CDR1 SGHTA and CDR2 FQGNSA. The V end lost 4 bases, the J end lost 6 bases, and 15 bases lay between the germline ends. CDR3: CASSSPGGLDGYTF. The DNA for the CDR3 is TGTGCCAGCAGCTCCCCGGGGGGCCTGGATGGCTACACCTTC. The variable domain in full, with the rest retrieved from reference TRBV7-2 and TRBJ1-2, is GAGVSQSPSNKVTEKGKDVELRCDPISGHTALYWYRQSLGQGLEFLIYFQGNSAPDKSGLPSDRFSAERTGGSVSTLTIQRTQQEDSAVYLCASSSPGGLDGYTFGSGTRLTVV.

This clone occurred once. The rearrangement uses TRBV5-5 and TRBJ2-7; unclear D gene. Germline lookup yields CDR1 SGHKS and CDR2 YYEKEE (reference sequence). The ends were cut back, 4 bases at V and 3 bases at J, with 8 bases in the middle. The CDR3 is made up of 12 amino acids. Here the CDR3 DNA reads TGTGCCAGCAGCCCCACCGGCTACGAGCAGTACTTC. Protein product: CASSPTGYEQYF. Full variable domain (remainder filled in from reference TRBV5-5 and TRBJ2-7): DAGVTQSPTHLIKTRGQQVTLRCSPISGHKSVSWYQQVLGQGPQFIFQYYEKEERGRGNFPDRFSARQFPNYSSELNVNALLLGDSALYLCASSPTGYEQYFGPGTRLTVT.

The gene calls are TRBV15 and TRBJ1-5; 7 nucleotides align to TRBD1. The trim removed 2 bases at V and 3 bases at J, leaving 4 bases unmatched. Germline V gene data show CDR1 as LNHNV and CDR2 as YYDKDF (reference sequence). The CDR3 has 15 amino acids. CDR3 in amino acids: CATSRSGQYNQPQHF. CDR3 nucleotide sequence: TGTGCCACCAGCAGATCGGGACAGTACAATCAGCCCCAGCATTTT. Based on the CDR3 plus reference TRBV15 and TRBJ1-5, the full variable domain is DAMVIQNPRYQVTQFGKPVTLSCSQTLNHNVMYWYQQKSSQAPKLLFHYYDKDFNNEADTPDNFQSRRPNTSFCFLDIRSPGLGDTAMYLCATSRSGQYNQPQHFGDGTRLSIL.

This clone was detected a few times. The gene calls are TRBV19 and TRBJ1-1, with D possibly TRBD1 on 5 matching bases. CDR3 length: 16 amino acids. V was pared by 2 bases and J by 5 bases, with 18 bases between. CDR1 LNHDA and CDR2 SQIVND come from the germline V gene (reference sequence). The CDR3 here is CASSIPGRGIGTEAFF. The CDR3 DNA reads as TGTGCCAGTAGTATACCGGGACGGGGGATTGGAACTGAAGCTTTCTTT.

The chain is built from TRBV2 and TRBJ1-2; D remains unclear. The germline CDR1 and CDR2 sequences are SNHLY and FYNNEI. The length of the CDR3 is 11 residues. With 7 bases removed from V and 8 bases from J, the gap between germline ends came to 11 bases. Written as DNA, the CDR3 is TGTGCCAGCAAAGGTACATTCGGCTACACCTTC. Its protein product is CASKGTFGYTF.

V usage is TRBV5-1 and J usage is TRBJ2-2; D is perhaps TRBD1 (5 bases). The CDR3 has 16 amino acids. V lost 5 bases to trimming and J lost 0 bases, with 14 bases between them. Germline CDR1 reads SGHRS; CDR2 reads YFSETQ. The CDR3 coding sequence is TGCGCCAGCAGGCTAGGATGGGGCTCGAACACCGGGGAGCTGTTTTTT. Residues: CASRLGWGSNTGELFF.